This T cell receptor (beta chain) came from a study of blood T cell repertoires in COVID-19. Looking at the study overall: The United States, Italy and Spain provided the acute and convalescent COVID-19 samples. The analysed material was cDNA or gDNA that came from T cells, B-cell-depleted T cells, or PBMCs.

Authors' methods: Amplification of reference gene primers was used by the study to estimate nucleated cell counts. Here immunoSEQ multiplex PCR was the method, and the copy in TCRdb shows in-frame clones only, minus some. V and J calls plus clone size are reproduced from that table; the DNA served to infer D and trimming. The sample lists some 43,000 clones, over 75% occurring once. Material: peripheral blood. The sequence derives from a man aged 40-50 years with active or convalescent COVID-19.

The CDR3 loop is CASSPDRGPMNTEAFF. The CDR3 DNA is TGTGCCAGCAGTCCGGACCGAGGGCCGATGAACACTGAAGCTTTCTTT. The V and J genes are TRBV2 and TRBJ1-1; D ambiguous. The germline V gene has CDR1 SNHLY and CDR2 FYNNEI. The CDR3 is 16 amino acids. Trimming pared 5 bases from V and 0 bases from J, leaving 16 bases between.